Following are 26 T cell receptor beta chains from one sample sequenced in a study of cytomegalovirus exposure and HLA in healthy donors. PCR employed 60 Vbeta and 13 Jbeta primers. Repertoires were generated with immunoSEQ multiplex PCR, while TCRdb's copy carries only in-frame clones and drops some. Of about 96,000 clones listed, 65% to 80% are singletons. The specimen sequenced was PBMCs. These receptor sequences come from a woman in her 70s in good health and CMV-seropositive.

This chain links TRBV6-4 with TRBJ2-2; TRBD2 matches 9 bases. Germline lookup yields CDR1 MRHNA and CDR2 SNTAGT. The CDR3 runs 16 residues. The J segment lost 1 base and the V segment lost 4 bases, leaving 4 bases of the junction unmatched. The DNA of the CDR3 is TGTGCCAGCAGTGTTTCTAGCGGGGTGAACACCGGGGAGCTGTTTTTT. It codes for CASSVSSGVNTGELFF.

This clone has more than one count but fewer than ten. This rearrangement joins TRBV28 to TRBJ2-3; D not certain. Trimming removed 6 bases from V and 5 bases from J, with 9 bases in between. CDR1 is MDHEN, CDR2 SYDVKM, per germline. The length of the CDR3 is 12 residues. The CDR3 DNA sequence: TGTGCCAGCAGGACTCCTATAGATACGCAGTATTTT. Translating it yields CASRTPIDTQYF.

The gene calls are TRBV28 and TRBJ2-5; D is undetermined. The end of the DNA is better explained by TRBJ2-7, so the J call may be wrong. The V gene's germline CDR1 is MDHEN and CDR2 SYDVKM. The CDR3 is 10 residues long. The CDR3 region is CASSRLEQYF. DNA for the CDR3: TGTGCCAGCAGCCGACTCGAGCAGTACTTC.

The chain recombines TRBV15 with TRBJ2-3; TRBD1 matches at 7 bases. The V gene end was trimmed by 10 bases and the J gene end by 2 bases; junction bases not matched to a gene: 6. The CDR3 has 13 amino acids. Germline-derived CDR1 and CDR2 are LNHNV and YYDKDF (reference sequence). CDR3 DNA: TGTGCCAGCCAACAGGGGCTCACAGATACGCAGTATTTT. Amino acid sequence: CASQQGLTDTQYF. Together with reference TRBV15 and TRBJ2-3, the CDR3 gives the full variable domain: DAMVIQNPRYQVTQFGKPVTLSCSQTLNHNVMYWYQQKSSQAPKLLFHYYDKDFNNEADTPDNFQSRRPNTSFCFLDIRSPGLGDTAMYLCASQQGLTDTQYFGPGTRLTVL.

V gene TRBV6-4 combines with J gene TRBJ2-2, with 7 bases matching TRBD2. Germline values: CDR1 MRHNA, CDR2 SNTAGT. V lost 4 bases and J lost 3; bases outside the gene matches: 5. The CDR3 covers 15 residues. For the CDR3, the DNA is TGTGCCAGCAGTGCGCTAGCGGCGGACACCGGGGAGCTGTTTTTT. It encodes CASSALAADTGELFF.

This clone was observed a few times. The chain couples TRBV9 to TRBJ2-2; 7 bases are a match to TRBD2. The trim removed 4 bases at V and 5 bases at J, leaving 2 bases unmatched. Germline-derived CDR1 and CDR2 are SGDLS and YYNGEE. The CDR3 spans 13 residues. CDR3 nucleotide sequence: TGTGCCAGCAGCTCCGGGGGGACCGGGGAGCTGTTTTTT. Residues: CASSSGGTGELFF. Full variable domain (remainder filled in from reference TRBV9 and TRBJ2-2): DSGVTQTPKHLITATGQRVTLRCSPRSGDLSVYWYQQSLDQGLQFLIQYYNGEERAKGNILERFSAQQFPDLHSELNLSSLELGDSALYFCASSSGGTGELFFGEGSRLTVL.

The CDR3 DNA reads as TGTGCCATCAGTGTGGGCGGGGGACGCCTCCGAGAGACCCAGTACTTC. Protein sequence: CAISVGGGRLRETQYF. This chain joins TRBV10-3 and TRBJ2-5; 7 bases fit TRBD2. Germline V gives CDR1 ENHRY, CDR2 SYGVKD. With V trimmed by 4 bases and J by 4 bases, 12 bases remained unmatched. This CDR3 contains 16 residues.

This clone was observed a single time. This chain uses TRBV6-5 with TRBJ2-7, with TRBD1 as a possible D gene (6 bases). The germline V gene has CDR1 MNHEY and CDR2 SVGAGI. Trimming shortened V by 6 bases and J by 3 bases, and 15 bases separated the two germline ends. The length of the CDR3 is 14 residues. CDR3 protein: CASRKQGLNYEQYF. The CDR3 DNA follows: TGTGCCAGCAGAAAACAGGGTTTAAACTACGAGCAGTACTTC.

The chain joins TRBV20-1 to TRBJ2-1; D gene ambiguous. The CDR3 is 11 residues long. V dropped 6 bases and J dropped 4 bases, with 7 bases sitting between them. The germline CDR1 and CDR2 sequences are DFQATT and SNEGSKA (reference sequence). The CDR3: CSAGNYNEQFF. The CDR3 coding sequence is TGCAGTGCCGGTAATTACAATGAGCAGTTCTTC.

The V and J genes are TRBV9 and TRBJ1-1; 12 positions match TRBD1. CDR3 size: 15 residues. CDR1 is SGDLS and CDR2 is YYNGEE in the germline V gene. V was clipped by 3 bases and J by 1 base; unmatched bases: 1. The CDR3 sequence is CASSGDRGPNTEAFF. The CDR3 DNA is TGTGCCAGCAGCGGGGACAGGGGGCCGAACACTGAAGCTTTCTTT.

The chain combines TRBV14 with TRBJ2-3, with TRBD1 identical over 9 bases. The germline CDR1 and CDR2 sequences are SGHDN and FVKESK. The CDR3 loop spans 18 amino acids. V dropped 3 bases and J dropped 1; count of bases not matched to a gene: 11. Here the CDR3 reads CASSHRDRVRFGTDTQYF. The CDR3 DNA reads as TGTGCCAGCAGCCACCGGGACAGGGTTAGGTTTGGCACAGATACGCAGTATTTT.

The rearrangement joins TRBV2 to TRBJ1-2, with a tentative D call TRBD1 (6 bases). With 1 base removed from V and 2 bases from J, the gap between germline ends came to 8 bases. Germline assignment: CDR1 SNHLY and CDR2 FYNNEI. The CDR3 has 14 amino acids. This CDR3 reads CASSEVTGNYGYTF. DNA of the CDR3: TGTGCCAGCAGTGAAGTTACAGGGAACTATGGCTACACCTTC.

This chain links TRBV14 with TRBJ2-5; a weak D match, TRBD1 (5 bases). Deletions cut 0 bases from V and 5 bases from J, with 25 bases between. CDR1 SGHDN and CDR2 FVKESK come from the germline V gene. This CDR3 has 19 amino acids. CDR3 DNA: TGTGCCAGCAGCCAAGACCAGAAATGGTGGGGCGAAGATATTGAGACCCAGTACTTC. Translated, it gives CASSQDQKWWGEDIETQYF.

This clone has just a few counts. V is TRBV7-9 and J is TRBJ1-2, with D tentatively TRBD1 (6 bases). V was trimmed by 5 bases and J by 8 bases, leaving 15 bases between them. CDR1 SEHNR and CDR2 FQNEAQ come from the germline V gene (reference sequence). The CDR3 loop spans 13 amino acids. DNA of the CDR3: TGTGCCAGCAGCGTTTCAGGGGTGAGAGGCTACACCTTC. This codes for CASSVSGVRGYTF.

The J gene is TRBJ2-3, the V gene TRBV4-3, with D perhaps TRBD1 (5 bases). The CDR3 length is 17 residues. The V end was cut by 0 bases, the J end by 3 bases, with 16 bases between. From germline, CDR1 is LGHNA and CDR2 YSLEER. The CDR3 is CASSQDPQGTFTDTQYF. The CDR3 DNA follows: TGCGCCAGCAGCCAAGATCCCCAGGGTACTTTTACAGATACGCAGTATTTT.

The V call is TRBV6-6, the J call TRBJ1-2; TRBD1 is a possible D gene (6 bases). There are 14 residues in the CDR3. Germline V CDR1 and CDR2: MNHNY, SVGAGI (reference sequence). V lost 2 bases to trimming and J lost 5 bases, with 12 bases between them. The CDR3 reads CASSYLTGQYGYTF. The CDR3 DNA follows: TGTGCCAGCAGTTACCTTACAGGGCAATATGGCTACACCTTC.

The chain is built from TRBV5-4 and TRBJ1-1; tentative D call: TRBD1 (5 bases). The CDR3 is made up of 15 amino acids. The germline gives CDR1 SGHNT, CDR2 YYREEE (reference sequence). The germline V and J ends were trimmed by 0 bases and 5 bases, with 14 bases remaining between them. CDR3 region: CASSLAGGLGTEAFF. The CDR3 nucleotides read TGTGCCAGCAGCTTGGCCGGGGGGTTGGGGACTGAAGCTTTCTTT.

The J gene is TRBJ2-1, the V gene TRBV27; 12 bases map to TRBD2. Per germline, CDR1 MNHEY and CDR2 SMNVEV (reference sequence). The V segment lost 4 bases and the J segment 8 bases; nucleotides outside the gene matches: 18. This CDR3 comprises 19 residues. In DNA form, the CDR3 reads TGTGCCAGCAGTTCCGCGGACAGGGCGGCTAGCGGGAGGGAGGATGAGCAGTTCTTC. The encoded protein is CASSSADRAASGREDEQFF.

The J gene is TRBJ1-2, the V gene TRBV19; D is undetermined. The V and J ends lost 7 bases and 2 bases respectively, with 14 bases between them. Germline loops: CDR1 LNHDA, CDR2 SQIVND (reference sequence). The CDR3 has 14 residues. The CDR3 region has the DNA TGTGCCAGTATTTATACGGGAGGGAACTATGGCTACACCTTC. Its protein product is CASIYTGGNYGYTF.

The chain has TRBV7-9 and TRBJ2-1, with 9 bases that match TRBD2. Germline V gene sequence: CDR1 SEHNR, CDR2 FQNEAQ (reference sequence). Germline trimming cut 3 bases from V and 8 bases from J; bases unmatched to any gene: 11. The CDR3 contains 16 residues. CDR3 region: CASSFSAIAGADEQFF. CDR3 bases: TGTGCCAGCAGCTTTTCCGCAATAGCGGGAGCGGATGAGCAGTTCTTC. Filled out from reference TRBV7-9 and TRBJ2-1, the complete variable domain reads DTGVSQNPRHKITKRGQNVTFRCDPISEHNRLYWYRQTLGQGPEFLTYFQNEAQLEKSRLLSDRFSAERPKGSFSTLEIQRTEQGDSAMYLCASSFSAIAGADEQFFGPGTRLTVL.

The chain uses TRBV9 and TRBJ2-7; 8 nucleotides match TRBD1. Losses at the gene ends were 2 bases for V and 7 bases for J; bases not matched to a gene: 2. This CDR3 comprises 12 residues. The germline gives CDR1 SGDLS, CDR2 YYNGEE. The CDR3 nucleotides read TGTGCCAGCAGCGTGACAGGGGATGAGCAGTACTTC. Translating gives CASSVTGDEQYF.

The chain combines TRBV5-1 with TRBJ2-3; the match to TRBD2 covers 11 bases. V was pared by 4 bases and J by 6 bases, with 10 bases of the junction left unmatched. CDR1 and CDR2 from the germline V gene are SGHRS and YFSETQ. The CDR3 covers 16 residues. The CDR3 region is CASSPALAGGTDTQYF. The CDR3, as DNA: TGCGCCAGCAGCCCCGCCCTAGCGGGAGGTACGGATACGCAGTATTTT.

The CDR3 DNA follows: TGTGCCAGCAGCTCACAGGGCCGGGAACTACGTCAGCCCCAGCATTTT. Translated, it gives CASSSQGRELRQPQHF. The chain recombines TRBV5-6 with TRBJ1-5; possible D gene TRBD1, 6 bases. V lost 3 bases and J 6 bases, leaving 19 bases between the germline ends. This CDR3 is built from 16 residues. Germline CDR1 is SGHDT and CDR2 is YYEEEE.

This clone was found a few times. The rearrangement joins TRBV10-2 to TRBJ1-1, with no clear D. The V and J ends lost 5 bases and 7 bases respectively, with 11 bases between them. The CDR3 consists of 12 residues. Germline CDR1 is WSHSY and CDR2 is SAAADI. The CDR3 DNA follows: TGCGCCAGCAGTAATACAGTGAATGAAGCTTTCTTT. Translating it yields CASSNTVNEAFF.

This clone was detected once. This chain links TRBV6-1 with TRBJ2-7, with a tentative D call TRBD2 (6 bases). CDR3 size: 14 residues. The V gene's germline CDR1 is MNHNS and CDR2 SASEGT. Trimming cost V 3 bases and J 7 bases, with 16 bases left between them. The CDR3 spells CASSDRVPRGEQYF. In DNA, the CDR3 is TGTGCCAGCAGTGACCGGGTCCCACGGGGGGAGCAGTACTTC.

The chain is built from TRBV9 and TRBJ2-7; TRBD2 agrees at 12 bases. J was trimmed by 6 bases and V by 4 bases; bases with no gene match: 8. Germline CDR1 is SGDLS and CDR2 is YYNGEE. This CDR3 has 15 amino acids. The CDR3 loop reads CASSPSGRAFGEQYF. CDR3 in DNA: TGTGCCAGCAGCCCTAGCGGGAGGGCCTTCGGCGAGCAGTACTTC.